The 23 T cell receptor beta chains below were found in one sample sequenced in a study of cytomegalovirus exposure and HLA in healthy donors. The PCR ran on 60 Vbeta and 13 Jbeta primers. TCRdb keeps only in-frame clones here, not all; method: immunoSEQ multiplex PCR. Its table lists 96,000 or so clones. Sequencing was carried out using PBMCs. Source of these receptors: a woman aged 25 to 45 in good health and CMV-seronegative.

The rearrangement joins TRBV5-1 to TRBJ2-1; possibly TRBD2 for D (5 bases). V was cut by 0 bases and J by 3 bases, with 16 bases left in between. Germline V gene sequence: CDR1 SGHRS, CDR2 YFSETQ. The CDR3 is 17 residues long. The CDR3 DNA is TGCGCCAGCAGCTTGGCCCTGACCCTAGCCGACTACAATGAGCAGTTCTTC. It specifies CASSLALTLADYNEQFF. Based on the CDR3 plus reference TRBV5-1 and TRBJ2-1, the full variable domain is KAGVTQTPRYLIKTRGQQVTLSCSPISGHRSVSWYQQTPGQGLQFLFEYFSETQRNKGNFPGRFSGRQFSNSRSEMNVSTLELGDSALYLCASSLALTLADYNEQFFGPGTRLTVL.

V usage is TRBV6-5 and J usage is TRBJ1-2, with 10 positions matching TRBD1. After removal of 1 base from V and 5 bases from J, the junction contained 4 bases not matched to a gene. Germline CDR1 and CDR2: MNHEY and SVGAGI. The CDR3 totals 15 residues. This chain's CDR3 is CASSYFGTGEYGYTF. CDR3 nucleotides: TGTGCCAGCAGTTACTTTGGGACAGGGGAATATGGCTACACCTTC.

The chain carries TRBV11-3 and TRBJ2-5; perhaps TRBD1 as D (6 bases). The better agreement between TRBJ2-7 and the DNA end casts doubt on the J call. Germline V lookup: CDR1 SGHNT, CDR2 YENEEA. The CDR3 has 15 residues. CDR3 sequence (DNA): TGTGCCAGCAGCGCTGGGACAACCCCCTTGGACGAGCAGTACTTC. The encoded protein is CASSAGTTPLDEQYF.

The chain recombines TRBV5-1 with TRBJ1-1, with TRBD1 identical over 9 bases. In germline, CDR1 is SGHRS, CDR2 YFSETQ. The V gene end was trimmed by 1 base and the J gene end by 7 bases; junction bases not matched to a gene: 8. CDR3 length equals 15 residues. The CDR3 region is CASSLFGTGRGEAFF. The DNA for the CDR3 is TGCGCCAGCAGCTTGTTCGGGACAGGGAGAGGTGAAGCTTTCTTT. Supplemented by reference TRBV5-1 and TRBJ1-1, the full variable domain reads KAGVTQTPRYLIKTRGQQVTLSCSPISGHRSVSWYQQTPGQGLQFLFEYFSETQRNKGNFPGRFSGRQFSNSRSEMNVSTLELGDSALYLCASSLFGTGRGEAFFGQGTRLTVV.

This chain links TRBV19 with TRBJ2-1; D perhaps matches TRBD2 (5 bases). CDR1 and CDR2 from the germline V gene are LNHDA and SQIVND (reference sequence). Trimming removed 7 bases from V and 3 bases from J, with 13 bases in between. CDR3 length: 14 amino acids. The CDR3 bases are TGTGCCAGTAAGGATAGCGCAGACTACAATGAGCAGTTCTTC. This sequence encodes CASKDSADYNEQFF.

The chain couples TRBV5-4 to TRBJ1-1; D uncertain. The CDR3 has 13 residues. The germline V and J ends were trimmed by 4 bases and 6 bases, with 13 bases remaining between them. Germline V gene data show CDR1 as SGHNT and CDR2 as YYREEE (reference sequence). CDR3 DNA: TGTGCCAGCAGCCCCGGAGTTAGGCCTGAAGCTTTCTTT. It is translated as CASSPGVRPEAFF.

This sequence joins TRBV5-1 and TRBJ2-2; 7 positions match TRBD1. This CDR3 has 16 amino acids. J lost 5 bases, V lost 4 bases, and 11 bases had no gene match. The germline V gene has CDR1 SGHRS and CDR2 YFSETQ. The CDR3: CASSNRQGVRTGELFF. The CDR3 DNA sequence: TGCGCCAGCAGCAACCGACAGGGTGTAAGGACCGGGGAGCTGTTTTTT.

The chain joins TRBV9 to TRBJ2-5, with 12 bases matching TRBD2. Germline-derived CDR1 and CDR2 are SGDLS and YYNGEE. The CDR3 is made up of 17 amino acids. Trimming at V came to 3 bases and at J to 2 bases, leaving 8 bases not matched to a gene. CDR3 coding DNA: TGTGCCAGCAGCGCTGGTTCTAGCGGGGGGGCTCAAGAGACCCAGTACTTC. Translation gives CASSAGSSGGAQETQYF. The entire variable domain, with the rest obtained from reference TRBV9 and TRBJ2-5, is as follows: DSGVTQTPKHLITATGQRVTLRCSPRSGDLSVYWYQQSLDQGLQFLIQYYNGEERAKGNILERFSAQQFPDLHSELNLSSLELGDSALYFCASSAGSSGGAQETQYFGPGTRLLVL.

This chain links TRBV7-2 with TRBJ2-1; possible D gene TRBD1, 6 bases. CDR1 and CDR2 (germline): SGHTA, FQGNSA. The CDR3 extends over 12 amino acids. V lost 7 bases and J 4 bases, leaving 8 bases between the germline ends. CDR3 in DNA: TGTGCCAGCAATGGACAGTACAATGAGCAGTTCTTC. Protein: CASNGQYNEQFF. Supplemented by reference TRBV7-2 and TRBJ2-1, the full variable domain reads GAGVSQSPSNKVTEKGKDVELRCDPISGHTALYWYRQSLGQGLEFLIYFQGNSAPDKSGLPSDRFSAERTGGSVSTLTIQRTQQEDSAVYLCASNGQYNEQFFGPGTRLTVL.

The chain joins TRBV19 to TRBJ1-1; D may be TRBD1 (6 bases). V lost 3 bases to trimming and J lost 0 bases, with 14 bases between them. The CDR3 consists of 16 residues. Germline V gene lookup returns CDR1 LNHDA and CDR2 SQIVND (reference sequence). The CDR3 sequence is CASSIRGFPMNTEAFF. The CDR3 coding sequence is TGTGCCAGTAGTATTAGGGGGTTCCCTATGAACACTGAAGCTTTCTTT.

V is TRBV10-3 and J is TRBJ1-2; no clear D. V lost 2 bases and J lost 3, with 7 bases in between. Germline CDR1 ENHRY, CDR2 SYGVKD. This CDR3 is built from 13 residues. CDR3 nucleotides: TGTGCCATCAGTGAGGACGGGTACTATGGCTACACCTTC. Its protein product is CAISEDGYYGYTF.

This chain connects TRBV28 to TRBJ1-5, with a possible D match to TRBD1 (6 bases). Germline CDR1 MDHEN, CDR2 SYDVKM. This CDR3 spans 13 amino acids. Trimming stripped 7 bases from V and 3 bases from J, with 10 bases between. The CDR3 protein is CASTAGANQPQHF. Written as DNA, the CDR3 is TGTGCCAGCACCGCGGGGGCCAATCAGCCCCAGCATTTT.

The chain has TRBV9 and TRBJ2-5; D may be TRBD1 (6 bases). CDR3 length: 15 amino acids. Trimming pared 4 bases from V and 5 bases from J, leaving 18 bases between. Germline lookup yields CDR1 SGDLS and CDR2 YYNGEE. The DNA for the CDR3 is TGTGCCAGCAGCCCCTGGGGGCAGGGGCTGGAGACCCAGTACTTC. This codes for CASSPWGQGLETQYF.

The CDR3 here is CASSLIGEPLETQYF. CDR3 coding DNA: TGTGCCAGCAGCTTAATCGGTGAGCCTCTAGAGACCCAGTACTTC. V is TRBV7-9 and J is TRBJ2-5; D call uncertain. The length of the CDR3 is 15 residues. Germline loops: CDR1 SEHNR, CDR2 FQNEAQ (reference sequence). Between the trimmed V and J ends, which lost 2 bases and 4 bases, there was a span of 14 bases.

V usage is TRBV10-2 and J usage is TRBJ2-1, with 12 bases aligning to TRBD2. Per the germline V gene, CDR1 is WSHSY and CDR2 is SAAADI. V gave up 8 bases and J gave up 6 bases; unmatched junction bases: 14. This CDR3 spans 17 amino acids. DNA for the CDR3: TGCGCCAGCCTGACACTCCTGACTAGCGGGAGTTTCAATGAGCAGTTCTTC. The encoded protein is CASLTLLTSGSFNEQFF.

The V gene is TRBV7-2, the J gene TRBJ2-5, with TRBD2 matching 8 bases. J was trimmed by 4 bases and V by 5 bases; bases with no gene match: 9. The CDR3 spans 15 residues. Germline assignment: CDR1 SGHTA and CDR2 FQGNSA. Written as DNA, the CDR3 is TGTGCCAGCAGCCAACGCCTCGGGGGGGGAGAGACCCAGTACTTC. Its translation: CASSQRLGGGETQYF.

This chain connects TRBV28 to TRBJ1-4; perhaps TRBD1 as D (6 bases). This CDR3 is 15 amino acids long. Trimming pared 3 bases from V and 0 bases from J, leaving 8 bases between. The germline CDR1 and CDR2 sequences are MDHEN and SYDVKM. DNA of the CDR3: TGTGCCAGCAGTTTCCCAGGGGCAACTAATGAAAAACTGTTTTTT. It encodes CASSFPGATNEKLFF. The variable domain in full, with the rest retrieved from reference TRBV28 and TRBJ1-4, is DVKVTQSSRYLVKRTGEKVFLECVQDMDHENMFWYRQDPGLGLRLIYFSYDVKMKEKGDIPEGYSVSREKKERFSLILESASTNQTSMYLCASSFPGATNEKLFFGSGTQLSVL.

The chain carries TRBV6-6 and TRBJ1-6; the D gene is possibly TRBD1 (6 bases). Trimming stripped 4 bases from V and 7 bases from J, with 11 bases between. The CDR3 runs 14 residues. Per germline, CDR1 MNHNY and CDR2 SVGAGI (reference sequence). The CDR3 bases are TGTGCCAGCAGTTCGGACAGACGCAATTCACCCCTCCACTTT. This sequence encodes CASSSDRRNSPLHF.

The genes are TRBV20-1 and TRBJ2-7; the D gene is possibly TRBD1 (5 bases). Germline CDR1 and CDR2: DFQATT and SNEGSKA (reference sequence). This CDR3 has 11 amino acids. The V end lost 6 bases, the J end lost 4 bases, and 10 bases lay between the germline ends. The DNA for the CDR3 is TGCAGTGCAACACAGGATTACGAGCAGTACTTC. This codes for CSATQDYEQYF.

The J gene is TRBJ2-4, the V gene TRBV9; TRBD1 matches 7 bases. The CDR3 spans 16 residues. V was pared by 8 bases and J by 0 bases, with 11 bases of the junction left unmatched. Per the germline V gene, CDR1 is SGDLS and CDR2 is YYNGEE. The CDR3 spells CASNTLDRLAKNIQYF. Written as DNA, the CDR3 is TGTGCCAGTAATACACTGGACAGGCTAGCCAAAAACATTCAGTACTTC. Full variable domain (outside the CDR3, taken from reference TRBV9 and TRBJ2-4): DSGVTQTPKHLITATGQRVTLRCSPRSGDLSVYWYQQSLDQGLQFLIQYYNGEERAKGNILERFSAQQFPDLHSELNLSSLELGDSALYFCASNTLDRLAKNIQYFGAGTRLSVL.

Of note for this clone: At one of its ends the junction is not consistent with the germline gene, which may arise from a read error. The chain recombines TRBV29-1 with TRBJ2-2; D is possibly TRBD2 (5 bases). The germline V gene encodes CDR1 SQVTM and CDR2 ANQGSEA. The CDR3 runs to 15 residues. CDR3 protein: CSVTMGSPNTGEPFF. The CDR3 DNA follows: TGCAGCGTGACGATGGGCAGCCCTAACACCGGGGAGCCGTTTTTT.

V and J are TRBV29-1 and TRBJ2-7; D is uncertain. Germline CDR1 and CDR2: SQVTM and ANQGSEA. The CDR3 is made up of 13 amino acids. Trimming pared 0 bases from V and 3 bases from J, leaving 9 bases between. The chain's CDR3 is CSVEDRKGYEQYF. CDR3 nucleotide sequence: TGCAGCGTTGAAGACAGGAAAGGCTACGAGCAGTACTTC.

CDR3 DNA sequence: TGTGCCAGCAGCAAGTTAGGGGGCGCGGACTATGGCTACACCTTC. Translating gives CASSKLGGADYGYTF. This chain links TRBV27 with TRBJ1-2; 7 nucleotides align to TRBD1. After removal of 6 bases from V and 3 bases from J, the junction contained 10 bases not matched to a gene. Germline V gives CDR1 MNHEY, CDR2 SMNVEV (reference sequence). The CDR3 is made up of 15 amino acids.